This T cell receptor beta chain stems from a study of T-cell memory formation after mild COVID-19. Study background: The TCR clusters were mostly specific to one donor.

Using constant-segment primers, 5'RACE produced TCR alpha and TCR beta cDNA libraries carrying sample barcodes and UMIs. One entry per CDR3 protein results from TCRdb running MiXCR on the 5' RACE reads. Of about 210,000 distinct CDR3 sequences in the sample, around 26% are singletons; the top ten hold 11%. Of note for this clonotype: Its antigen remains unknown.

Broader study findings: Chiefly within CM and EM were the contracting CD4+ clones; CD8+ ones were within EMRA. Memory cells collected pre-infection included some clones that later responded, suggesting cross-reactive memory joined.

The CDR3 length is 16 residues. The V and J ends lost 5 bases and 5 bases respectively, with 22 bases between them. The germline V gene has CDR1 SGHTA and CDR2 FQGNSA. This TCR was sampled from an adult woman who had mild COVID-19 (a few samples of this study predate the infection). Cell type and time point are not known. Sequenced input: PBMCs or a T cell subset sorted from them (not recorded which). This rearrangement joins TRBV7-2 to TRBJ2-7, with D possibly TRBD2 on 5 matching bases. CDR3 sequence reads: CASSPRHRGGHDEQYF. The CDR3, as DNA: TGTGCCAGCAGCCCTAGACACAGAGGAGGTCACGACGAGCAGTACTTC.